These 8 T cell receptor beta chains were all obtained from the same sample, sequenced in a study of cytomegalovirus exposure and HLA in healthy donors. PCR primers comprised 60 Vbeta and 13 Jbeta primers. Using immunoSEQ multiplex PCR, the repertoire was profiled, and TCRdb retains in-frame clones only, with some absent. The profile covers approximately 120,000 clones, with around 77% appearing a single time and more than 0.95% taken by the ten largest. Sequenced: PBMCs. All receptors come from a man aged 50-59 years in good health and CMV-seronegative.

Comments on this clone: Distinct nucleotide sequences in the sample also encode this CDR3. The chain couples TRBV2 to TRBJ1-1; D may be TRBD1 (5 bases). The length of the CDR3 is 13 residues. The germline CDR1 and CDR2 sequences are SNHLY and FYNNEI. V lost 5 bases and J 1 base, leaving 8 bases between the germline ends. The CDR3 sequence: CASSLDTNTEAFF. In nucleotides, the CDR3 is TGTGCCAGCAGTCTGGACACGAACACTGAAGCTTTCTTT.

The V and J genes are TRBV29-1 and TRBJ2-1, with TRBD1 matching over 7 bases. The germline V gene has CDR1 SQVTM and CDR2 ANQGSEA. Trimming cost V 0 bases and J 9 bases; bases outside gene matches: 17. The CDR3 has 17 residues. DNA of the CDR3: TGCAGCGTTGAAGAATACGGGACAGTTCTAGCACGGATTGAGCAGTTCTTC. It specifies CSVEEYGTVLARIEQFF.

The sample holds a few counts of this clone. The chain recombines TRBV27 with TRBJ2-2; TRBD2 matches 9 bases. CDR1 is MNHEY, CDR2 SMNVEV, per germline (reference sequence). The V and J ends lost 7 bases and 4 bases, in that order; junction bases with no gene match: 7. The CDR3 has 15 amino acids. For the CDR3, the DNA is TGTGCCAGCATTAGCGGGAGCATCGGCACCGGGGAGCTGTTTTTT. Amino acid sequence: CASISGSIGTGELFF.

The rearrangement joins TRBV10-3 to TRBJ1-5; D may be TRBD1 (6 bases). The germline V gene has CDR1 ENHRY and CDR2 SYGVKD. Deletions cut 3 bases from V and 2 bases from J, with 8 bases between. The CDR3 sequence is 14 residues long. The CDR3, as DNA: TGTGCCATCAGTGAAAACAGGGGCAATCAGCCCCAGCATTTT. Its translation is CAISENRGNQPQHF.

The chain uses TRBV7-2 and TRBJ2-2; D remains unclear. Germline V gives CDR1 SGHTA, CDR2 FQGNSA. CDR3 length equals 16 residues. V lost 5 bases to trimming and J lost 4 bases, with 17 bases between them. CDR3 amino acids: CASSPPYGVTTGELFF. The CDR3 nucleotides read TGTGCCAGCAGCCCGCCTTACGGAGTGACCACCGGGGAGCTGTTTTTT.

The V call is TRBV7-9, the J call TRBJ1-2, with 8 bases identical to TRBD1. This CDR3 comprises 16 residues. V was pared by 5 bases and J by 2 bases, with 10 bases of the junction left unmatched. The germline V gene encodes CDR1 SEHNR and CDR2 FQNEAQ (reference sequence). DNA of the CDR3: TGTGCCAGCAGCCCCGGACAGGGCAATTCCAACTATGGCTACACCTTC. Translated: CASSPGQGNSNYGYTF.

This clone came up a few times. The CDR3 here is CASTLRQGYQPQHF. The CDR3 bases are TGTGCCAGCACCCTGCGGCAGGGCTATCAGCCCCAGCATTTT. This sequence joins TRBV6-5 and TRBJ1-5; D perhaps matches TRBD1 (5 bases). In germline, CDR1 is MNHEY, CDR2 SVGAGI. The CDR3 extends over 14 amino acids. Trimming pared 7 bases from V and 5 bases from J, leaving 15 bases between.

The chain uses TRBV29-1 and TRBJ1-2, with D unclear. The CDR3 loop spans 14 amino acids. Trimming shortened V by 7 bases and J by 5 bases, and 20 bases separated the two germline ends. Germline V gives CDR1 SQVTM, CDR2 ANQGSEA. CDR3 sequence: CSASPREEFYGYTF. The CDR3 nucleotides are TGCAGCGCTTCTCCTCGGGAGGAGTTTTATGGCTACACCTTC.